Listed below are T cell receptor beta chains from one sample, sequenced in a study of cytomegalovirus exposure and HLA in healthy donors. Here immunoSEQ multiplex PCR was the method, and the copy in TCRdb shows in-frame clones only, minus some. The sample shows about 130,000 clones, 17% of them seen only once. Source material: PBMCs. The receptor source for this set is a female donor in good health and CMV-seropositive. The CDR3 runs from the conserved cysteine through the conserved F or W. A D gene is named only where the DNA matches it firmly. For some rows the clone size is stated as once, few or many, or as a class when expanded; others skip it.

abundance	v_gene	d_gene	j_gene	CDR3aa	CDR3nt
.	TRBV5-1	TRBD2	TRBJ2-7	CASSATSGVLYEQYF	TGCGCCAGCAGCGCGACTAGCGGAGTCCTCTACGAGCAGTACTTC
few	TRBV7-8	TRBD2	TRBJ2-3	CASSSRLAGGTTDTQYF	TGTGCCAGCAGCTCTAGACTAGCGGGGGGAACCACAGATACGCAGTATTTT
.	TRBV4-1	TRBD2	TRBJ2-2	CASSQDRARGGDTGELFF	TGCGCCAGCAGCCAAGATAGGGCCCGGGGAGGGGACACCGGGGAGCTGTTTTTT
.	TRBV6-6	.	TRBJ2-6	CASSYGASGANVLTF	TGTGCCAGCAGTTATGGGGCATCTGGGGCCAACGTCCTGACTTTC
.	TRBV5-6	TRBD1	TRBJ1-2	CASSDWDRVDGYTF	TGTGCCAGCAGCGATTGGGACAGGGTTGACGGCTACACCTTC
.	TRBV27	.	TRBJ2-1	CASSPLGRNNEQFF	TGTGCCAGCAGTCCCCTAGGGAGGAACAATGAGCAGTTCTTC
few	TRBV29-1	.	TRBJ1-2	CSVEEWPGGYTF	TGCAGCGTTGAAGAGTGGCCAGGTGGCTACACCTTC
.	TRBV5-6	.	TRBJ1-1	CASSLGRRNTEAFF	TGTGCCAGCAGCTTGGGCAGGCGCAACACTGAAGCTTTCTTT
few	TRBV29-1	.	TRBJ1-5	CSVAQGANQPQHF	TGCAGCGTTGCCCAAGGGGCCAATCAGCCCCAGCATTTT
.	TRBV9	.	TRBJ2-3	CASSVAGGGAADTQYF	TGTGCCAGCAGCGTAGCAGGAGGGGGCGCCGCAGATACGCAGTATTTT
few	TRBV6-5	.	TRBJ1-6	CASSPWGDNSPLHF	TGTGCCAGCAGTCCCTGGGGGGATAATTCACCCCTCCACTTT
.	TRBV5-6	TRBD1	TRBJ1-2	CASSWDRGRGYTF	TGTGCCAGCAGCTGGGACAGGGGGCGAGGCTACACCTTC
.	TRBV5-1	TRBD2	TRBJ2-3	CASSEGTSGSTDTQYF	TGCGCCAGCAGCGAGGGGACTAGCGGTAGCACAGATACGCAGTATTTT
.	TRBV11-2	.	TRBJ2-1	CASSSFSRRNEQFF	TGTGCCAGCAGCTCCTTCTCGCGGCGTAATGAGCAGTTCTTC
.	TRBV14	.	TRBJ2-7	CASRHSGRAYEQYF	TGTGCCAGCAGGCATTCGGGCAGGGCCTACGAGCAGTACTTC
few	TRBV4-1	TRBD2	TRBJ2-5	CASSQALAGRQETQYF	TGCGCCAGCAGCCAAGCCCTAGCGGGGAGACAAGAGACCCAGTACTTC
.	TRBV11-2	.	TRBJ2-5	CASSLGAVQETQYF	TGTGCCAGCAGCTTAGGGGCAGTACAAGAGACCCAGTACTTC
.	TRBV6-5	.	TRBJ1-2	CASSYSNRRYNYGYTF	TGTGCCAGCAGTTACTCGAACAGGCGGTATAACTATGGCTACACCTTC
.	TRBV30	.	TRBJ2-5	CAWSVQGGETQYF	TGTGCCTGGAGTGTACAGGGGGGGGAGACCCAGTACTTC
.	TRBV18	TRBD1	TRBJ1-5	CASSSGQEGRPQHF	TGTGCCAGCTCATCGGGACAGGAAGGGAGGCCCCAGCATTTT
.	TRBV6-5	.	TRBJ1-1	CATYTSRANTEAFF	TGTGCCACCTACACGAGCAGGGCGAACACTGAAGCTTTCTTT
.	TRBV11-3	TRBD1	TRBJ2-2	CASSSGTGDTGELFF	TGTGCCAGCAGCTCCGGGACAGGGGACACCGGGGAGCTGTTTTTT
few	TRBV5-4	TRBD1	TRBJ2-6	CASSLTQGAGANVLTF	TGTGCCAGCAGCTTAACACAGGGGGCTGGGGCCAACGTCCTGACTTTC
.	TRBV7-2	.	TRBJ1-5	CASSLERQDSNQPQHF	TGTGCCAGCAGCTTAGAGCGGCAGGATAGCAATCAGCCCCAGCATTTT
.	TRBV28	TRBD2	TRBJ2-1	CASSLYRVSRLAGGEQFF	TGTGCCAGCAGTCTATACAGGGTGTCGAGACTAGCGGGAGGGGAGCAGTTCTTC
.	TRBV30	TRBD1	TRBJ2-3	CAWSITTGNTQYF	TGTGCCTGGAGTATCACGACAGGGAATACGCAGTATTTT
few	TRBV12-5	TRBD1	TRBJ2-7	CASGFIRDRSYEQYF	TGTGCTAGTGGTTTCATCCGGGACAGGAGCTACGAGCAGTACTTC
few	TRBV5-4	TRBD1	TRBJ2-2	CASSWVGTGKDTGELFF	TGTGCCAGCAGCTGGGTAGGGACAGGGAAAGACACCGGGGAGCTGTTTTTT
.	TRBV29-1	TRBD1	TRBJ2-1	CSVDNRDRAPNEQFF	TGCAGCGTTGATAACCGGGACAGGGCCCCCAATGAGCAGTTCTTC
.	TRBV2	TRBD1	TRBJ1-5	CASSEGQGEQPQHF	TGTGCCAGCAGTGAGGGACAGGGAGAGCAGCCCCAGCATTTT
.	TRBV19	.	TRBJ1-1	CASSKTSGHLLNTEAFF	TGTGCCAGTAGTAAAACATCGGGACACCTTCTCAACACTGAAGCTTTCTTT
few	TRBV27	.	TRBJ1-1	CASSLQVWNTEAFF	TGTGCCAGCAGTTTACAGGTCTGGAACACTGAAGCTTTCTTT
.	TRBV19	.	TRBJ1-2	CASRMTGFNYGYTF	TGTGCCAGTAGGATGACAGGTTTTAACTATGGCTACACCTTC
few	TRBV5-1	.	TRBJ2-1	CASSAPSGSGEQFF	TGCGCCAGCAGCGCGCCCAGCGGGTCTGGTGAGCAGTTCTTC
.	TRBV4-1	.	TRBJ2-1	CASSPGTPTYNEQFF	TGCGCCAGCAGCCCCGGGACTCCTACCTACAATGAGCAGTTCTTC
few	TRBV27	TRBD2	TRBJ2-3	CASSLSAGVGDYTQYF	TGTGCCAGCAGTTTATCGGCGGGAGTGGGAGATTATACGCAGTATTTT
few	TRBV7-9	TRBD2	TRBJ2-3	CASSSTQTSGGSSTDTQYF	TGTGCCAGCAGCTCTACCCAGACTAGCGGGGGGTCGAGCACAGATACGCAGTATTTT
.	TRBV5-1	.	TRBJ2-3	CASTKGDNTDTQYF	TGCGCCAGCACCAAGGGGGACAACACAGATACGCAGTATTTT
.	TRBV5-4	.	TRBJ2-5	CASSLDVWTAQETQYF	TGTGCCAGCAGCCTCGACGTCTGGACAGCCCAAGAGACCCAGTACTTC
few	TRBV9	.	TRBJ2-5	CASSATQWETQYF	TGTGCCAGCAGCGCAACACAGTGGGAGACCCAGTACTTC
.	TRBV19	.	TRBJ2-7	CASRGGPHEQYF	TGTGCCAGTCGTGGAGGGCCCCACGAGCAGTACTTC
.	TRBV5-1	TRBD2	TRBJ2-1	CASRNRAGLGYNEQFF	TGCGCCAGCAGGAACCGAGCGGGATTGGGTTACAATGAGCAGTTCTTC
few	TRBV5-6	.	TRBJ2-1	CASSGTHEQFF	TGTGCCAGCAGCGGGACTCATGAGCAGTTCTTC
.	TRBV14	TRBD2	TRBJ2-1	CASSRRENEQFF	TGTGCCAGCAGCCGGCGGGAGAATGAGCAGTTCTTC
few	TRBV6-5	TRBD2	TRBJ2-7	CASIRTSGGGEQYF	TGTGCCAGCATCAGGACTAGCGGGGGTGGGGAGCAGTACTTC
few	TRBV30	TRBD1	TRBJ1-1	CAGNRGPITEAFF	TGTGCCGGAAACAGGGGGCCGATCACTGAAGCTTTCTTT
.	TRBV5-1	TRBD1	TRBJ2-1	CASSSGTGGGTTQFF	TGCGCCAGCAGCTCCGGGACAGGGGGCGGGACTACCCAGTTCTTC
few	TRBV30	TRBD1	TRBJ2-7	CAWSKGGGISYEQYF	TGTGCCTGGAGTAAAGGGGGCGGCATCTCCTACGAGCAGTACTTC
.	TRBV2	.	TRBJ2-2	CASMYSHGTGELFF	TGTGCCAGCATGTATTCTCACGGGACCGGGGAGCTGTTTTTT
few	TRBV6-1	.	TRBJ2-3	CASTPIGEADTQYF	TGTGCCAGCACTCCAATCGGGGAAGCAGATACGCAGTATTTT
.	TRBV5-1	.	TRBJ2-7	CASSHEGQVSYEQYF	TGCGCCAGCAGCCACGAGGGACAAGTCTCCTACGAGCAGTACTTC
few	TRBV10-3	TRBD1	TRBJ1-2	CATGTGGDYGYTF	TGTGCCACCGGGACAGGGGGGGACTATGGCTACACCTTC
.	TRBV4-3	.	TRBJ2-3	CASSQDQRADTQYF	TGCGCCAGCAGCCAAGATCAGCGAGCAGATACGCAGTATTTT
.	TRBV29-1	.	TRBJ1-2	CSVGQNYGYTF	TGCAGCGTTGGACAGAACTATGGCTACACCTTC
.	TRBV4-1	.	TRBJ1-2	CASSQVPGLDYGYTF	TGCGCCAGCAGCCAAGTTCCAGGGCTGGACTATGGCTACACCTTC
.	TRBV19	TRBD1	TRBJ1-1	CASRQQGLNTEAFF	TGTGCCAGCAGGCAACAGGGGCTGAACACTGAAGCTTTCTTT
few	TRBV5-1	TRBD2	TRBJ2-7	CASSLGLAGGLEQYF	TGCGCCAGCAGCTTGGGACTAGCGGGGGGGCTCGAGCAGTACTTC
.	TRBV5-6	TRBD2	TRBJ2-7	CASSFLTSERSSYEQYF	TGTGCCAGCAGCTTTTTAACTAGCGAGAGATCCTCCTACGAGCAGTACTTC
.	TRBV6-5	.	TRBJ1-1	CASGVTGKHTEAFF	TGTGCCAGCGGAGTAACAGGGAAGCACACTGAAGCTTTCTTT
.	TRBV5-1	.	TRBJ2-7	CASSLAGAPYEQYF	TGCGCCAGCAGCTTGGCAGGGGCCCCCTACGAGCAGTACTTC